What follows describes a single T cell receptor beta chain. These data belong to a study of monozygotic twins with inflammatory bowel disease. Each TCR library consumed 3,000 to 4,000 ng of total RNA. From the 5' RACE reads, TCRdb lists one entry per CDR3 protein and no DNA. With over 350,000 distinct CDR3 sequences in the sample, the ten largest clones hold 2% to 3%. The germline V gene has CDR1 DFQATT and CDR2 SNEGSKA (reference sequence). The CDR3 sequence is 14 residues long. The source of this sequence is a human donor with ulcerative colitis or Crohn's disease, or a healthy co-twin of an affected twin (not recorded which). Sequenced sample: blood. The V and J genes are TRBV20-1 and TRBJ2-1. Here the CDR3 reads CSARESQSYNEQFF.